The next 8 T cell receptor beta chains were all read from a single sample in a study of T cells in Graves' hyperthyroidism and ophthalmopathy. RNA transcripts yielded amplified TCR beta CDR3 regions. When the TCR CDR3 underwent first-round RT-PCR, the HTBI primer set was used. TCRdb reprocessed the multiplex PCR reads with MiXCR, giving one entry per CDR3 protein. The table records around 610,000 distinct CDR3 sequences, approximately 14% of them present only once. The sequencing input was blood. The receptors come from a woman aged 40 to 50 with Graves' ophthalmopathy.

This clonotype was observed a handful of times. The chain recombines TRBV20-1 with TRBJ1-1, with TRBD1 matching 9 bases. The ends lost 5 bases at V and 0 bases at J; junction bases unmatched: 1. Germline CDR1 reads DFQATT; CDR2 reads SNEGSKA (reference sequence). The CDR3 contains 13 residues. The DNA for the CDR3 is TGCAGTGCTGACAGGGGGTTGAACACTGAAGCTTTCTTT. It specifies CSADRGLNTEAFF.

This clonotype was recorded at least ten times. The chain carries TRBV6-4 and TRBJ2-2; perhaps TRBD1 as D (7 bases). Between the trimmed V and J ends, which lost 5 bases and 5 bases, there was a span of 15 bases. Per germline, CDR1 MRHNA and CDR2 SNTAGT. The CDR3 runs to 15 residues. CDR3 DNA sequence: TGTGCCAGCAGTCCTGGAGGGGGCGAAACCGGGGAGCTGTTTTTT. Translated: CASSPGGGETGELFF.

This clonotype was observed many times. This chain links TRBV14 with TRBJ2-2, with TRBD1 as a possible D gene (6 bases). Germline V gene sequence: CDR1 SGHDN, CDR2 FVKESK. The CDR3 contains 16 residues. V was clipped by 2 bases and J by 0 bases, with 10 bases between them. The CDR3 sequence is CASSQQGTTNTGELFF. CDR3 DNA sequence: TGTGCCAGCAGCCAACAAGGGACAACGAACACCGGGGAGCTGTTTTTT.

This clonotype was observed many times. The chain uses TRBV5-1 and TRBJ1-2; D possibly corresponds to TRBD1 (5 bases). Germline CDR1 and CDR2: SGHRS and YFSETQ. The CDR3 is 11 residues long. The V gene lost 5 bases and the J gene lost 7 bases, with 9 bases spanning the gap. The CDR3, as DNA: TGCGCCAGCAGGGGGCCGGCTGGCTACACCTTC. Its protein is CASRGPAGYTF.

This clonotype was picked up many times. V gene TRBV4-1 combines with J gene TRBJ2-2; TRBD1 or TRBD2 may be the D gene (5 bases each). This CDR3 has 14 amino acids. Trimming removed 1 base from V and 3 bases from J, with 6 bases in between. Per germline, CDR1 MGHRA and CDR2 YSYEKL. The CDR3 sequence is CASSQGGHTGELFF. The CDR3 region has the DNA TGCGCCAGCAGCCAAGGGGGACACACCGGGGAGCTGTTTTTT.

This clonotype was recorded at least ten times. This chain uses TRBV6-5 with TRBJ2-5; no definite D call. Trimming pared 2 bases from V and 5 bases from J, leaving 9 bases between. CDR1 and CDR2 from the germline V gene are MNHEY and SVGAGI. The CDR3 runs 13 residues. CDR3 residues: CASSYRIGETQYF. The CDR3 DNA reads as TGTGCCAGCAGTTACCGTATAGGGGAGACCCAGTACTTC.

This clonotype came up many times. The J gene is TRBJ1-2, the V gene TRBV5-4, with D hard to call. The V and J ends lost 2 bases and 4 bases respectively, with 9 bases between them. The CDR3 length is 13 residues. Germline CDR1 is SGHNT and CDR2 is YYREEE (reference sequence). DNA for the CDR3: TGTGCCAGCAGCTTAACGACTGGCTATGGCTACACCTTC. This translates into CASSLTTGYGYTF.

This clonotype came up a few times. This sequence joins TRBV30 and TRBJ2-7, with unresolved D. V shed 2 bases and J shed 2 bases, with 13 bases lying between them. The CDR3 is 14 amino acids. Per germline, CDR1 GTSNPN and CDR2 SVGIG (reference sequence). Here the CDR3 reads CAWSLGFEAYEQYF. The CDR3 nucleotides read TGTGCCTGGAGTCTTGGCTTCGAGGCCTACGAGCAGTACTTC. Full variable domain (remainder filled in from reference TRBV30 and TRBJ2-7): SQTIHQWPATLVQPVGSPLSLECTVEGTSNPNLYWYRQAAGRGLQLLFYSVGIGQISSEVPQNLSASRPQDRQFILSSKKLLLSDSGFYLCAWSLGFEAYEQYFGPGTRLTVT.